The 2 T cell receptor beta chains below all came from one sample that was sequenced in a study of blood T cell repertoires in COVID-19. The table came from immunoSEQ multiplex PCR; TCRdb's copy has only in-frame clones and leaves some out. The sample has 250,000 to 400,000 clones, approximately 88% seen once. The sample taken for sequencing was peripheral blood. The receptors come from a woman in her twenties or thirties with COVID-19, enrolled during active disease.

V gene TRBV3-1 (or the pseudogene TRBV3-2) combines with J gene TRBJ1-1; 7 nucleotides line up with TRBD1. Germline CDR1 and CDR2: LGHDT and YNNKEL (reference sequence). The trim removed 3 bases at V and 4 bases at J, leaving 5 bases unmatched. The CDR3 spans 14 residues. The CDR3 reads CASSQETGITEAFF. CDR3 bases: TGTGCCAGCAGCCAGGAGACAGGGATCACTGAAGCTTTCTTT.

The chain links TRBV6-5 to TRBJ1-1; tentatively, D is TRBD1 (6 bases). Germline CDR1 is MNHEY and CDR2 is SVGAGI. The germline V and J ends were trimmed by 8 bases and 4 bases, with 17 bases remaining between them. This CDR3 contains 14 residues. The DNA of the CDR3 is TGTGCCAGCCCGAGGGCAGGGGCTGTCACTGAAGCTTTCTTT. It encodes CASPRAGAVTEAFF.